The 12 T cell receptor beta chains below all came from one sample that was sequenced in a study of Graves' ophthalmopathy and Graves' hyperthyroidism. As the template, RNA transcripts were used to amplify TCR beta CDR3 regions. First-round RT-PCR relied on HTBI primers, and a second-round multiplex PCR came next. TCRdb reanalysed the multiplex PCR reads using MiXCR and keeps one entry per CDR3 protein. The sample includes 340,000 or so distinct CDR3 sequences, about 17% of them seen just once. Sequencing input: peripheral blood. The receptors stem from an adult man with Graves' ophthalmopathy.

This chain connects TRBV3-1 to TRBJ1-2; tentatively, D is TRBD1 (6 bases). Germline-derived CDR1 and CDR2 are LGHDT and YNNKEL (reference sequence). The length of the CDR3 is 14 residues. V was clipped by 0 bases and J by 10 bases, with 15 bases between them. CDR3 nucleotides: TGTGCCAGCAGCCAAGATTCTACAGGGCAGGTCTACACCTTC. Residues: CASSQDSTGQVYTF.

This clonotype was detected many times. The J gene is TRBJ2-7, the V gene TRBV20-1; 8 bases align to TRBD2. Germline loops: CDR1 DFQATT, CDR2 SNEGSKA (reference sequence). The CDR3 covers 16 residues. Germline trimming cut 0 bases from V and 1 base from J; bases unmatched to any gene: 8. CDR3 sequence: CSARDPGTSRSYEQYF. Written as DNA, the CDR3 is TGCAGTGCTAGAGATCCCGGGACTAGTAGGTCCTACGAGCAGTACTTC.

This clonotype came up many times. In DNA, the CDR3 is TGTGCCAGCAGTTACAACAGGGGAAGTCTCATAGAGACCCAGTACTTC. Translating gives CASSYNRGSLIETQYF. V gene TRBV6-5 combines with J gene TRBJ2-5; 7 nucleotides agree with TRBD1. The CDR3 loop spans 16 amino acids. CDR1 MNHEY and CDR2 SVGAGI come from the germline V gene. V lost 2 bases to trimming and J lost 4 bases; unmatched junction nucleotides: 10.

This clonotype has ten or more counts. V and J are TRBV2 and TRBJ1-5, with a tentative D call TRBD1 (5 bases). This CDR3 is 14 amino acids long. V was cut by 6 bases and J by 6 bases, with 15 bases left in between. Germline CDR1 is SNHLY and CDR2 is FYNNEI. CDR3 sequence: CASRLGLAGQPQHF. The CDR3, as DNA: TGTGCCAGCAGATTGGGACTGGCGGGTCAGCCCCAGCATTTT.

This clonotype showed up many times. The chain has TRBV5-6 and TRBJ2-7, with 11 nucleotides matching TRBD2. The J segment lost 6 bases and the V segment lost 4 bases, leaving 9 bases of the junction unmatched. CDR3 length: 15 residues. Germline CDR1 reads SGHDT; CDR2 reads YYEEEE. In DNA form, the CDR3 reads TGTGCCAGCAGCGCAGGACTAGCGGGTCCGCCCGAGCAGTACTTC. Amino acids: CASSAGLAGPPEQYF. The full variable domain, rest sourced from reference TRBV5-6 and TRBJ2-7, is DAGVTQSPTHLIKTRGQQVTLRCSPKSGHDTVSWYQQALGQGPQFIFQYYEEEERQRGNFPDRFSGHQFPNYSSELNVNALLLGDSALYLCASSAGLAGPPEQYFGPGTRLTVT.

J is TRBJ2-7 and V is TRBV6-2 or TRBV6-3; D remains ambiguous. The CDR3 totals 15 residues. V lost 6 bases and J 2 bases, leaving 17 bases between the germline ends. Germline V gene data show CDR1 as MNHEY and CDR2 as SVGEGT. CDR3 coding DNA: TGTGCCAGCAGCCCAGCCCTAGGGCCTCCCTACGAGCAGTACTTC. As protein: CASSPALGPPYEQYF.

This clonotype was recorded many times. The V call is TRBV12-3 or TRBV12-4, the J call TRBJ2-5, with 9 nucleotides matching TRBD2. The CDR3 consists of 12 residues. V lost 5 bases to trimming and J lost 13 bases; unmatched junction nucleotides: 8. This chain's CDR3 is CASSRLAGSMYF. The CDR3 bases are TGTGCCAGCAGTAGGCTAGCGGGGTCTATGTACTTC.

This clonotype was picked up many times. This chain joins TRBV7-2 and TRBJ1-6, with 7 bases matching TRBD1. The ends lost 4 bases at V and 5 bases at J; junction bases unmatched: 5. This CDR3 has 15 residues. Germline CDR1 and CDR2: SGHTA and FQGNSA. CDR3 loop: CASSSGQQNNSPLHF. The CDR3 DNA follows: TGTGCCAGCAGCTCGGGACAGCAGAATAATTCACCCCTCCACTTT.

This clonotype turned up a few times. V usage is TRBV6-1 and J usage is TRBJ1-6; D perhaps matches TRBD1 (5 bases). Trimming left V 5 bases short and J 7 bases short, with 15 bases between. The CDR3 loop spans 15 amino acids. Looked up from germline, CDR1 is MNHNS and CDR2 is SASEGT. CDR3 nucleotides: TGTGCCAGCAGTCAGGAGTGGGGCGGGAATTCACCCCTCCACTTT. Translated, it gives CASSQEWGGNSPLHF.

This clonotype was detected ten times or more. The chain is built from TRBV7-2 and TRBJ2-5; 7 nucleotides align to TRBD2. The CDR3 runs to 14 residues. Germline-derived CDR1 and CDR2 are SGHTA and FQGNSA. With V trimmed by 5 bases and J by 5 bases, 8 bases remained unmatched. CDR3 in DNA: TGTGCCAGCAGCAAGGGACTAAGGGAGGAGACCCAGTACTTC. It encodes CASSKGLREETQYF.

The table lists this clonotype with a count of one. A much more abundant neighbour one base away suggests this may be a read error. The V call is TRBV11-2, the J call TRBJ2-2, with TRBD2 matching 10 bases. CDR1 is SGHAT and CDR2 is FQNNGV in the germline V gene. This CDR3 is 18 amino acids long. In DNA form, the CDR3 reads TGTGCCAGCAACGAAGGTCTAGCGGGGGCCATGAACGCCGGGGAGCTGGTTTTT. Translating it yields CASNEGLAGAMNAGELVF.

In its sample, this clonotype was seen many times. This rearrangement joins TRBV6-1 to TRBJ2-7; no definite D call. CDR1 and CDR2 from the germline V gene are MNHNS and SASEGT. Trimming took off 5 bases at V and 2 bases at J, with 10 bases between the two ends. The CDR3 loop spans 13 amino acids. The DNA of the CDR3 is TGTGCCAGCAGTCAAGACCATACCTACGAGCAGTACTTC. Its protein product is CASSQDHTYEQYF.